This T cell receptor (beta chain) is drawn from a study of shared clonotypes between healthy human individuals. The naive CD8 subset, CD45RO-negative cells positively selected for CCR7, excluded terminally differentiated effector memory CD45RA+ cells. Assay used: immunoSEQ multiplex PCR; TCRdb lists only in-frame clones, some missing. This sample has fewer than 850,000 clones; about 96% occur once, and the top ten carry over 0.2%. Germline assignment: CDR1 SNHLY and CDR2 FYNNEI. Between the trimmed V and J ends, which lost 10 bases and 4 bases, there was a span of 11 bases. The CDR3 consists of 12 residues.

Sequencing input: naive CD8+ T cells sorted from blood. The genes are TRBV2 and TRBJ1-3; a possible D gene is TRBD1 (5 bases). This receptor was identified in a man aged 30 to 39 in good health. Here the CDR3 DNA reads TGTGCCACTCCTGGGACGGGAAACACCATATATTTT. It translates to CATPGTGNTIYF. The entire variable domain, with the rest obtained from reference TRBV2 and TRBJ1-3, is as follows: EPEVTQTPSHQVTQMGQEVILRCVPISNHLYFYWYRQILGQKVEFLVSFYNNEISEKSEIFDDQFSVERPDGSNFTLKIRSTKLEDSAMYFCATPGTGNTIYFGEGSWLTVV.